This T cell receptor beta chain was identified in a study of T cell responses to AZD1222 COVID-19 vaccine. Findings and caveats of the study: Only 5 or 6 people who got AZD1222 tested seropositive at baseline.

Assay used: immunoSEQ multiplex PCR; TCRdb lists only in-frame clones, some missing. Counted here are 50,000 to 65,000 clones, approximately 86% occurring once; the ten biggest clones make up 6.9%. The V and J ends lost 8 bases and 4 bases, in that order; junction bases with no gene match: 8. The CDR3 sequence is 14 residues long. Per the germline V gene, CDR1 is GTSNPN and CDR2 is SVGIG (reference sequence). In the case of this clone: Its antigen is not identified.

The clonotype was recovered from an adult who received the AZD1222 COVID-19 vaccine. V gene TRBV30 combines with J gene TRBJ2-2, with 9 bases fitting TRBD1. Sequencing used peripheral blood, obtained 28 days after the second AZD1222 dose. The CDR3 here is CANTGGSGTGELFF. The CDR3 bases are TGTGCCAATACAGGGGGCAGCGGCACCGGGGAGCTGTTTTTT.